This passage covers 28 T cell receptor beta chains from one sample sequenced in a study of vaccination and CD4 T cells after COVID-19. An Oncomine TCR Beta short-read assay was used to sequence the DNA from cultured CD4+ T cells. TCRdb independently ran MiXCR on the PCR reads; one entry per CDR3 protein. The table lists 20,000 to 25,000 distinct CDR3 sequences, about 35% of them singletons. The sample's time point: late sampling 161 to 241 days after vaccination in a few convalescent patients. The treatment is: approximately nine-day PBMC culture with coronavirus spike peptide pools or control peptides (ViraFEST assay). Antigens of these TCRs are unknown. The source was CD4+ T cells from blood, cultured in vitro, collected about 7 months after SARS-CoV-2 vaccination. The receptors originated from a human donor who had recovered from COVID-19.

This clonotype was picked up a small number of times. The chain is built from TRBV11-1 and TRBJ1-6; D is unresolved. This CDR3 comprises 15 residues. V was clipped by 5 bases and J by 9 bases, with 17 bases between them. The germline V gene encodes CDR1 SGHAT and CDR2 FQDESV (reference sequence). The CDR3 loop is CASSDLGKTGSPLHF. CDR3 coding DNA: TGTGCCAGCAGCGACCTTGGGAAAACGGGTTCACCCCTCCACTTT.

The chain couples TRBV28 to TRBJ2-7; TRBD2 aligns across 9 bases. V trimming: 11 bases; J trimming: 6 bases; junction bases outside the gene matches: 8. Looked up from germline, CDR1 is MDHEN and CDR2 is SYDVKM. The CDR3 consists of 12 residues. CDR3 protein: CASAGGRVEQYF. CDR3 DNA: TGTGCCTCGGCGGGAGGGCGGGTCGAGCAGTACTTC. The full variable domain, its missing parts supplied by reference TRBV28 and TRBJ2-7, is DVKVTQSSRYLVKRTGEKVFLECVQDMDHENMFWYRQDPGLGLRLIYFSYDVKMKEKGDIPEGYSVSREKKERFSLILESASTNQTSMYLCASAGGRVEQYFGPGTRLTVT.

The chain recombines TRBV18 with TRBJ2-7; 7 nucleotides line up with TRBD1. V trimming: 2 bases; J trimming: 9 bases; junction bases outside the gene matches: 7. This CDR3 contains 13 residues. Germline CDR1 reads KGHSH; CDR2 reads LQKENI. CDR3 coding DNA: TGTGCCAGCTCACCAAATAGGGACAGCGGGCAGTACTTC. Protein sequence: CASSPNRDSGQYF.

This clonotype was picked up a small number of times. Written as DNA, the CDR3 is TGCAGTGCTCTTGGGGGGGATGGTTTGCCCCAGCATTTT. This gives the protein CSALGGDGLPQHF. V and J are TRBV20-1 and TRBJ1-5; D might be TRBD1 (5 bases). Trimming took 5 bases from V and 9 from J, leaving 17 bases between them. Germline V gene data show CDR1 as DFQATT and CDR2 as SNEGSKA (reference sequence). The CDR3 is 13 residues long.

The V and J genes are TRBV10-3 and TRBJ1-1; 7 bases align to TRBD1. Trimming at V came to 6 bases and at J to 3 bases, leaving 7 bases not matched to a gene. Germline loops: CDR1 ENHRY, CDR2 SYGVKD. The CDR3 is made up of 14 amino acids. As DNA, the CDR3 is TGTGCCATCAGGCCCGATACAGGGGACACTGAAGCTTTCTTT. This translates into CAIRPDTGDTEAFF.

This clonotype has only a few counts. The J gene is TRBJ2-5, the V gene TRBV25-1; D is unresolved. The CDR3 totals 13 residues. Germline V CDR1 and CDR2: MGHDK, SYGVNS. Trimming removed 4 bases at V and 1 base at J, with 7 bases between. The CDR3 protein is CASSGQFQETQYF. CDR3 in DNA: TGTGCCAGCAGTGGGCAGTTCCAAGAGACCCAGTACTTC.

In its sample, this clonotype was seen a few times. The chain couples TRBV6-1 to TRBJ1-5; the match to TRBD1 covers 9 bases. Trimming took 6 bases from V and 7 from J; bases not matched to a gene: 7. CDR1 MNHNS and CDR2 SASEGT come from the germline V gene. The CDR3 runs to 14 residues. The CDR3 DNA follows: TGTGCCAGCAGAACAGGGGGCGCATGGCAGCCCCAGCATTTT. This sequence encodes CASRTGGAWQPQHF.

CDR3 region: CASSYIGSTDTQYF. As DNA, the CDR3 is TGTGCCAGCAGTTACATTGGCAGCACAGATACGCAGTATTTT. The chain has TRBV6-5 and TRBJ2-3; D not resolved. V was trimmed by 2 bases and J by 0 bases, leaving 6 bases between them. CDR1 MNHEY and CDR2 SVGAGI come from the germline V gene. This CDR3 spans 14 amino acids.

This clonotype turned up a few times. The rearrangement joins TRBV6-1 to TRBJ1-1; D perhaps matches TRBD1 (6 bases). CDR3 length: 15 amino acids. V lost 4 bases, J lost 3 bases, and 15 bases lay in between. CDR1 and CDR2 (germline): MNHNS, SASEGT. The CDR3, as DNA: TGTGCCAGCAGTGTCGACAGGAGGTTCGACACTGAAGCTTTCTTT. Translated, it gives CASSVDRRFDTEAFF.

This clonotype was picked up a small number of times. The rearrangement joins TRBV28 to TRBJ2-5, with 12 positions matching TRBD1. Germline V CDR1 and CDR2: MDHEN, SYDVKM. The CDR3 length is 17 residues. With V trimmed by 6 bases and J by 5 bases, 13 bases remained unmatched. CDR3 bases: TGTGCCAGCAGCTCTATTTACCGGGACAGGGGGCATGAGACCCAGTACTTC. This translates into CASSSIYRDRGHETQYF. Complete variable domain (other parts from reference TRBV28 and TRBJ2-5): DVKVTQSSRYLVKRTGEKVFLECVQDMDHENMFWYRQDPGLGLRLIYFSYDVKMKEKGDIPEGYSVSREKKERFSLILESASTNQTSMYLCASSSIYRDRGHETQYFGPGTRLLVL.

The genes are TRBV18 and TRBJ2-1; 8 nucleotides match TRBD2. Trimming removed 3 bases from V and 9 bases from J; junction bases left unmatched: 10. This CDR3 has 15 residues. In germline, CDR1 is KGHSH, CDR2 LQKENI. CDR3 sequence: CASSPQETSVTEQFF. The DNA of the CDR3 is TGTGCCAGCTCACCTCAAGAGACTAGCGTAACTGAGCAGTTCTTC.

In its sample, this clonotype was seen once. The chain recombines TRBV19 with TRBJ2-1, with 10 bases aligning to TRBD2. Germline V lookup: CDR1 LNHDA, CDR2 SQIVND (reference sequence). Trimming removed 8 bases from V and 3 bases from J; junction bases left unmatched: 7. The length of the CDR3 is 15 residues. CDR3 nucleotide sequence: TGTGCCAGTGCCCCGGGACTAGCGCTCTACAATGAGCAGTTCTTC. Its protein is CASAPGLALYNEQFF.

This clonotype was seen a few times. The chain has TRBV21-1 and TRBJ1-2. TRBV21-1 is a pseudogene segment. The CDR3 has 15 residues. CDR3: CASSPRMAVNYGYTF. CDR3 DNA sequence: TGTGCCAGCAGCCCCCGTATGGCCGTAAACTATGGCTACACCTTC.

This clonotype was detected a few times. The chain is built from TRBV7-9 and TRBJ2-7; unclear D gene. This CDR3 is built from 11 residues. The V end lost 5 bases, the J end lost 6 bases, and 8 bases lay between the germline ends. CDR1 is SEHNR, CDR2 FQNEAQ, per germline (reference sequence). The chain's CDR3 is CASSASVEQYF. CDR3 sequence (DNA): TGTGCCAGCAGCGCCTCTGTCGAGCAGTACTTC.

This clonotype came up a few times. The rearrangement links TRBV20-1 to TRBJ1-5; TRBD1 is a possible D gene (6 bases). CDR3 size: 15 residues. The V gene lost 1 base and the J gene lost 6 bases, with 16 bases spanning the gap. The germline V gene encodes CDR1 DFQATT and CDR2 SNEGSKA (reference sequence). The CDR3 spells CSARGGGRVGQPQHF. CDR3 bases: TGCAGTGCTAGAGGCGGGGGGCGAGTCGGTCAGCCCCAGCATTTT.

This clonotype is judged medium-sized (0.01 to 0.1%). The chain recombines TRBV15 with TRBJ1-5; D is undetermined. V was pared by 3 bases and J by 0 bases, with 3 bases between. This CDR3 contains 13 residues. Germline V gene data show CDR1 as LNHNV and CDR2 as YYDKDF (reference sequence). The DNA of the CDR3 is TGTGCCACCAGCAGGGCTAGCAATCAGCCCCAGCATTTT. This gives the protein CATSRASNQPQHF.

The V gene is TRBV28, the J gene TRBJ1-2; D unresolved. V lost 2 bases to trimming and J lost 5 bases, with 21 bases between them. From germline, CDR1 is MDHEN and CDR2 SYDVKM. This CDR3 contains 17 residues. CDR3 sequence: CASSLEGPRVATYGYTF. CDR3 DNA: TGTGCCAGCAGTTTAGAGGGTCCCAGAGTTGCTACTTATGGCTACACCTTC.

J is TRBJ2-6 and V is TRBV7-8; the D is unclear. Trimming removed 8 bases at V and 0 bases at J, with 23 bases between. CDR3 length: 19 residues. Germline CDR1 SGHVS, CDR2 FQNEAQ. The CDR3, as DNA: TGTGCCAGCGCACCCGAAGCGAGTCTGGGGTTCTCTGGGGCCAACGTCCTGACTTTC. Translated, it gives CASAPEASLGFSGANVLTF. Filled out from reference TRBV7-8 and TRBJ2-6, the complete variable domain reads GAGVSQSPRYKVAKRGQDVALRCDPISGHVSLFWYQQALGQGPEFLTYFQNEAQLDKSGLPSDRFFAERPEGSVSTLKIQRTQQEDSAVYLCASAPEASLGFSGANVLTFGAGSRLTVL.

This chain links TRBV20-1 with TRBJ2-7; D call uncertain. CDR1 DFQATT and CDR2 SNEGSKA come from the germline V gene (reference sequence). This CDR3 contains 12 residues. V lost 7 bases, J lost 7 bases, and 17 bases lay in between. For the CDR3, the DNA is TGCAGTGGCAGACCTAGTTTCGATGAGCAGTACTTC. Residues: CSGRPSFDEQYF.

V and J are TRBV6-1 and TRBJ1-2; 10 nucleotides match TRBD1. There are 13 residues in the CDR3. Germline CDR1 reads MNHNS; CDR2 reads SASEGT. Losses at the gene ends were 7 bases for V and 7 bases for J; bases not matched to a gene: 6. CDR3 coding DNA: TGTGCCAGCACTCGGGGACAGGGGCTTGGCTACACCTTC. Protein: CASTRGQGLGYTF.

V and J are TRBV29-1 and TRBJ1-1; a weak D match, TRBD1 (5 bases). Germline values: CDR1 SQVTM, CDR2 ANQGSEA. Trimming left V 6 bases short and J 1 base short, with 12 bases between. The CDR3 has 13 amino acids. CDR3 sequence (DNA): TGCAGCGTATCTCGGGACCGGAACACTGAAGCTTTCTTT. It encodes CSVSRDRNTEAFF.

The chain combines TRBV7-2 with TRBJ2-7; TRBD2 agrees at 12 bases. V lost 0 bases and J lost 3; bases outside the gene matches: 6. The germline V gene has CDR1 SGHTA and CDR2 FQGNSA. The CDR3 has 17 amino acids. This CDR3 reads CASSLATSGGLYYEQYF. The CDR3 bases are TGTGCCAGCAGCTTAGCGACTAGCGGGGGCCTTTACTACGAGCAGTACTTC.

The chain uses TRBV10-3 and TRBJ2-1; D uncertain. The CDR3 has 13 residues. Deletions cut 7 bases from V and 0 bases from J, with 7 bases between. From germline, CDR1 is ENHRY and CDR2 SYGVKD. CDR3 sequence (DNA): TGTGCCATCACGTCTAGCTCCTACAATGAGCAGTTCTTC. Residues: CAITSSSYNEQFF.

CDR3 sequence reads: CAISPEGGFYNEQFF. The DNA for the CDR3 is TGTGCCATCAGCCCGGAGGGGGGGTTCTACAATGAGCAGTTCTTC. The V and J genes are TRBV10-3 and TRBJ2-1, with D perhaps TRBD2 (7 bases). V was pared by 6 bases and J by 3 bases, with 15 bases between. The CDR3 spans 15 residues. Germline loops: CDR1 ENHRY, CDR2 SYGVKD.

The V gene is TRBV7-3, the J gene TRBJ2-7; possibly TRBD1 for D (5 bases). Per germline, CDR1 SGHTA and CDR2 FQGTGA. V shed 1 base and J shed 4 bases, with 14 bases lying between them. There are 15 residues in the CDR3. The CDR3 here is CASSLSSGAQYEQYF. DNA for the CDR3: TGTGCCAGCAGCTTAAGCTCTGGGGCTCAATACGAGCAGTACTTC.

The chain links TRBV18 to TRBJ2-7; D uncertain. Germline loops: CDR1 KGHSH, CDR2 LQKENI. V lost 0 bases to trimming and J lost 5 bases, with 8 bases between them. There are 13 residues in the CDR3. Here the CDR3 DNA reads TGTGCCAGCTCACCACCAGGGCTGGACGAGCAGTACTTC. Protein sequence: CASSPPGLDEQYF.

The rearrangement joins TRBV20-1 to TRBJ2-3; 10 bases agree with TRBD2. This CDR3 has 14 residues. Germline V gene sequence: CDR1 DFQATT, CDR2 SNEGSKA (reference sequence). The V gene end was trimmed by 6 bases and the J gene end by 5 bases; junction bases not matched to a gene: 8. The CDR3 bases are TGCAGTGCCGATCTAGCGGGAGCTCTAGATACGCAGTATTTT. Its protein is CSADLAGALDTQYF.

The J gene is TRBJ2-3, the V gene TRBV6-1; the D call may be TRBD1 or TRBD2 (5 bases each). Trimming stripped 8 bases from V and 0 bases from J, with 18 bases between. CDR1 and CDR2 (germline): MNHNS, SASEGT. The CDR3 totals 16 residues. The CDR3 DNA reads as TGTGCCAGCGCTCCCAGTTATGGGACGAGCACAGATACGCAGTATTTT. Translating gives CASAPSYGTSTDTQYF.